Below, 5 T cell receptor beta chains from the same sample are listed, as sequenced in a study of blood T cell repertoires in COVID-19. Generated by immunoSEQ multiplex PCR, the TCRdb table keeps only in-frame clones and is missing some. The sample shows tens of thousands of clones, 88% of them seen only once. Sample: peripheral blood. These receptors all come from a human donor in a cohort sampled during active COVID-19.

The chain has TRBV4-3 and TRBJ2-7, with D tentatively TRBD2 (7 bases). Germline lookup yields CDR1 LGHNA and CDR2 YSLEER. Trimming left V 0 bases short and J 1 base short, with 13 bases between. This CDR3 contains 16 residues. As DNA, the CDR3 is TGCGCCAGCAGCCAAGATCGCGGGGGCCTTTCCTACGAGCAGTACTTC. This encodes CASSQDRGGLSYEQYF.

The V call is TRBV6-2 or TRBV6-3, the J call TRBJ1-5, with 12 positions matching TRBD1. Germline V gene lookup returns CDR1 MNHEY and CDR2 SVGEGT. The CDR3 extends over 16 amino acids. The ends lost 6 bases at V and 8 bases at J; junction bases unmatched: 11. CDR3 coding DNA: TGTGCCAGCAGCCGACAGGGACAGGGGGCGGGGGAGCCCCAGCATTTT. Encoded protein: CASSRQGQGAGEPQHF.

The count of this clone is one. The J gene is TRBJ2-1, the V gene TRBV6-5; 7 positions agree with TRBD2. CDR1 and CDR2 from the germline V gene are MNHEY and SVGAGI. The CDR3 extends over 16 amino acids. Trimming removed 0 bases from V and 4 bases from J; junction bases left unmatched: 6. CDR3 protein: CASSYSFALAYNEQFF. The CDR3 nucleotides read TGTGCCAGCAGTTACTCGTTTGCACTAGCGTACAATGAGCAGTTCTTC.

V usage is TRBV10-3 and J usage is TRBJ2-5; tentative D call: TRBD1 (6 bases). The length of the CDR3 is 13 residues. In germline, CDR1 is ENHRY, CDR2 SYGVKD. With 10 bases removed from V and 6 bases from J, the gap between germline ends came to 18 bases. CDR3 DNA sequence: TGTGCCAGCTCCGGCCTCCAGGGGCAGACCCAGTACTTC. It codes for CASSGLQGQTQYF.

The chain joins TRBV4-2 to TRBJ2-7; possible D gene TRBD2, 5 bases. CDR3 size: 15 residues. Per the germline V gene, CDR1 is LGHNA and CDR2 is YNFKEQ. The V end lost 0 bases, the J end lost 3 bases, and 12 bases lay between the germline ends. The CDR3 sequence is CASSQDWSGFYEQYF. Here the CDR3 DNA reads TGTGCCAGCAGCCAAGATTGGAGCGGCTTCTACGAGCAGTACTTC.